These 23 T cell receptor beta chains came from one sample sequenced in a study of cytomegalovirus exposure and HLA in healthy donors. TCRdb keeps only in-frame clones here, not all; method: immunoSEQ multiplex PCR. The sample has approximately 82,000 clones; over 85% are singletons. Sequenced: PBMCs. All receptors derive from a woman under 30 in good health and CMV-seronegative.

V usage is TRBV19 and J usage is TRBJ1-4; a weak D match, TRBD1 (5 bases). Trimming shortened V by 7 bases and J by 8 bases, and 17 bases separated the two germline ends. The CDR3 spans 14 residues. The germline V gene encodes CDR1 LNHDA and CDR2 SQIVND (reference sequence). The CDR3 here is CASKTRVSGEKLFF. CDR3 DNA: TGTGCCAGTAAGACCAGGGTGTCGGGCGAAAAACTGTTTTTT.

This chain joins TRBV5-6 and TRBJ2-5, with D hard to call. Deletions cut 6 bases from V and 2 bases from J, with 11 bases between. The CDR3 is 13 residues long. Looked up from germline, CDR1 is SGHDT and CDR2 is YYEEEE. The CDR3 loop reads CASIDTIQETQYF. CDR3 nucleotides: TGTGCCAGCATAGATACTATTCAAGAGACCCAGTACTTC.

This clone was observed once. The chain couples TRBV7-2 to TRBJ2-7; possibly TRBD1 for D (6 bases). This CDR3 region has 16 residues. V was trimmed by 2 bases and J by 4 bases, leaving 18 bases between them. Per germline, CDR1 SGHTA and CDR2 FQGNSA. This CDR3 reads CASSLRGSGSQYEQYF. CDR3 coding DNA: TGTGCCAGCAGCTTAAGGGGGAGTGGTAGTCAGTACGAGCAGTACTTC.

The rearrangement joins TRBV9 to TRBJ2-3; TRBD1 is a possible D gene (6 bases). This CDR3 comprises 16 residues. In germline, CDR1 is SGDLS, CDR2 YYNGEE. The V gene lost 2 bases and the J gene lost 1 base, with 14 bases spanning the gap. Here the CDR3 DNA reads TGTGCCAGCAGCGTGTTGGGACACCGGGGCACAGATACGCAGTATTTT. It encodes CASSVLGHRGTDTQYF.

The CDR3 region is CAWNPTVDYGYTF. The CDR3 DNA follows: TGTGCCTGGAATCCGACTGTGGACTATGGCTACACCTTC. The V gene is TRBV30, the J gene TRBJ1-2; D is unclear. The CDR3 consists of 13 residues. Trimming removed 4 bases from V and 3 bases from J, with 12 bases in between. Germline V gene lookup returns CDR1 GTSNPN and CDR2 SVGIG (reference sequence).

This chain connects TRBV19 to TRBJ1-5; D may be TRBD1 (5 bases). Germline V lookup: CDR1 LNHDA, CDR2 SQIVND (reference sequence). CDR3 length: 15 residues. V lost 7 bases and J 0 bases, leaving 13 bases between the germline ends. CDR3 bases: TGTGCCAGTAAAAGCAGGCAGGGTAGCAATCAGCCCCAGCATTTT. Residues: CASKSRQGSNQPQHF.

CDR3 sequence: CASSQEGQGSYEQYF. For the CDR3, the DNA is TGCGCCAGCAGCCAAGAGGGCCAGGGATCCTACGAGCAGTACTTC. The genes are TRBV4-1 and TRBJ2-7, with D perhaps TRBD1 (5 bases). In germline, CDR1 is MGHRA, CDR2 YSYEKL. Trimming cost V 0 bases and J 1 base, with 10 bases left between them. This CDR3 comprises 15 residues.

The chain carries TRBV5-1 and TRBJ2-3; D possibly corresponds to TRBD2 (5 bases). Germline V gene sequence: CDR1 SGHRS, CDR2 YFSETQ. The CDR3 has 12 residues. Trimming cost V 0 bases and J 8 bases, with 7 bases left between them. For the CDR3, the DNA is TGCGCCAGCAGCTTGGGAGGGAGTACGCAGTATTTT. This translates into CASSLGGSTQYF.

In nucleotides, the CDR3 is TGTGCCAGCAGTGAATCAGGGGCAGGGTTCCGGACCCAGTACTTC. It yields the protein CASSESGAGFRTQYF. V and J are TRBV25-1 and TRBJ2-5; tentative D call: TRBD1 (6 bases). This CDR3 contains 15 residues. The germline V and J ends were trimmed by 1 base and 7 bases, with 16 bases remaining between them. Germline lookup yields CDR1 MGHDK and CDR2 SYGVNS.

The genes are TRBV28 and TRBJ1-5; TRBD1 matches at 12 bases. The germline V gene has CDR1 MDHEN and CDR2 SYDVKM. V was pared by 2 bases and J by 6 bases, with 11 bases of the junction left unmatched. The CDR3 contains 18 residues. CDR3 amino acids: CASSLRGPGQGAFQPQHF. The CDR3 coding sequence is TGTGCCAGCAGTTTACGAGGTCCGGGACAGGGGGCTTTTCAGCCCCAGCATTTT.

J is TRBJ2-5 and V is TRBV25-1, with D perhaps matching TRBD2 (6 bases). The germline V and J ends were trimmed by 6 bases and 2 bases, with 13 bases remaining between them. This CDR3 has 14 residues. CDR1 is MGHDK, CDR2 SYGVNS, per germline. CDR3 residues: CASSQLAAQETQYF. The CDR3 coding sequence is TGTGCCAGCAGCCAACTAGCAGCTCAAGAGACCCAGTACTTC.

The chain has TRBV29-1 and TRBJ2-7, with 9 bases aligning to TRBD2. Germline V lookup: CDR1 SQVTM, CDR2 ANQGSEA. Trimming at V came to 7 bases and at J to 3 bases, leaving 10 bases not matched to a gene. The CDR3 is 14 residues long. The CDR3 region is CSAEVAGGHYEQYF. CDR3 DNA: TGCAGCGCTGAGGTCGCGGGAGGGCACTACGAGCAGTACTTC.

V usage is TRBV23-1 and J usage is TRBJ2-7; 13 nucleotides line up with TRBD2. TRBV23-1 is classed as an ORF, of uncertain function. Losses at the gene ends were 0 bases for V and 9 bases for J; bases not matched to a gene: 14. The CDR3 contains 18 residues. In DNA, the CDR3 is TGCGCCAGCAGTCAATCAGGACTAGCGGGAGTAGTTGGGAGGGTGCAGTACTTC. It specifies CASSQSGLAGVVGRVQYF.

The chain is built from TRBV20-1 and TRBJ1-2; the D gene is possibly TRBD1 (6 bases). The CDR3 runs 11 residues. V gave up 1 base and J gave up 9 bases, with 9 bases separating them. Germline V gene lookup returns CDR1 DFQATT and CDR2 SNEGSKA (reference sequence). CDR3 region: CSARGTVSYTF. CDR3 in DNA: TGCAGTGCTAGAGGGACAGTAAGCTACACCTTC.

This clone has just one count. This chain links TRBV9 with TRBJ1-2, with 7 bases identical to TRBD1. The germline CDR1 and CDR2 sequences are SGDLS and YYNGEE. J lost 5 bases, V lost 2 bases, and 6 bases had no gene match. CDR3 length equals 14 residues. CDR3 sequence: CASSVDDREYGYTF. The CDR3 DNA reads TGTGCCAGCAGCGTTGACGACAGGGAGTATGGCTACACCTTC. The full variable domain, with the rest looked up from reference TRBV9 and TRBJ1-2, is DSGVTQTPKHLITATGQRVTLRCSPRSGDLSVYWYQQSLDQGLQFLIQYYNGEERAKGNILERFSAQQFPDLHSELNLSSLELGDSALYFCASSVDDREYGYTFGSGTRLTVV.

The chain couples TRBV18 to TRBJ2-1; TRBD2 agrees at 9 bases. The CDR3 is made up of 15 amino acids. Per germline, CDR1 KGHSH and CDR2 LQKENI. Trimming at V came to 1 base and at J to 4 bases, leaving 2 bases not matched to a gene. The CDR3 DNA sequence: TGTGCCAGCTCACCACTAGCGGGAGATTACAATGAGCAGTTCTTC. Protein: CASSPLAGDYNEQFF.

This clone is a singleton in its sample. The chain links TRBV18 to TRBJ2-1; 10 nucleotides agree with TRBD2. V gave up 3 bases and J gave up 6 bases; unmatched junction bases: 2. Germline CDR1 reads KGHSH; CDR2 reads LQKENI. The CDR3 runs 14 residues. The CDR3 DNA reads TGTGCCAGCTCACCGCCTAGCGGGAGCAATGAGCAGTTCTTC. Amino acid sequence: CASSPPSGSNEQFF. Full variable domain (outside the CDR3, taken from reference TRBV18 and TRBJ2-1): NAGVMQNPRHLVRRRGQEARLRCSPMKGHSHVYWYRQLPEEGLKFMVYLQKENIIDESGMPKERFSAEFPKEGPSILRIQQVVRGDSAAYFCASSPPSGSNEQFFGPGTRLTVL.

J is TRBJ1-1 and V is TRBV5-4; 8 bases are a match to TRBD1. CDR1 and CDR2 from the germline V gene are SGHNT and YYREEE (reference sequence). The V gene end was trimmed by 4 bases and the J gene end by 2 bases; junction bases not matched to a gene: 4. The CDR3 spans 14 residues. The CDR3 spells CASSRQGINTEAFF. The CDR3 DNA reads TGTGCCAGCAGCCGACAGGGGATTAACACTGAAGCTTTCTTT.

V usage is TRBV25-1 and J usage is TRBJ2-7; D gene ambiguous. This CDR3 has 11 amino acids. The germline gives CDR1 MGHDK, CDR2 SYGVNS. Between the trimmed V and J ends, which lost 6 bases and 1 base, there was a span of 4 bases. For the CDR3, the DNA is TGTGCCAGCAGCCCATCCTACGAGCAGTACTTC. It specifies CASSPSYEQYF.

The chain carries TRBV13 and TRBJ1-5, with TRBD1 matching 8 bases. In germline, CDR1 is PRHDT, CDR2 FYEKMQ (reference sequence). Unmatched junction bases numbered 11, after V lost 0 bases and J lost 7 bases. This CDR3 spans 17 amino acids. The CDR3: CASSLGPIDRGGQPQHF. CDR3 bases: TGTGCCAGCAGCTTAGGTCCCATAGACAGGGGTGGGCAGCCCCAGCATTTT. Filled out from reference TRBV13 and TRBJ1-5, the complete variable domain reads AAGVIQSPRHLIKEKRETATLKCYPIPRHDTVYWYQQGPGQDPQFLISFYEKMQSDKGSIPDRFSAQQFSDYHSELNMSSLELGDSALYFCASSLGPIDRGGQPQHFGDGTRLSIL.

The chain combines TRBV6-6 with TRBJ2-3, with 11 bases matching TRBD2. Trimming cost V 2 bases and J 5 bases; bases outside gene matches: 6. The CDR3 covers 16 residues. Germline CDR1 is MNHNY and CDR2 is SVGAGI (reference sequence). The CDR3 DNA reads TGTGCCAGCAGTTACGGGACTAGCGGACGTATAGATACGCAGTATTTT. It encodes CASSYGTSGRIDTQYF.

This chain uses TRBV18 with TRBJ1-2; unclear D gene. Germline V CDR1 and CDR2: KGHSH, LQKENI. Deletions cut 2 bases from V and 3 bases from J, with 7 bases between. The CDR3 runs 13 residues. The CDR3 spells CASSPSGDYGYTF. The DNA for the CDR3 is TGTGCCAGCTCACCAAGCGGGGACTATGGCTACACCTTC.

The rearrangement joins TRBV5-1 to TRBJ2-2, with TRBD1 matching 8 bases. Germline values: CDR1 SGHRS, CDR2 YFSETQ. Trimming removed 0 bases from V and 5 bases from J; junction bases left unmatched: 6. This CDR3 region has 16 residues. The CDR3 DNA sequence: TGCGCCAGCAGCTTGGGGCAGGGGGCGAGTACCGGGGAGCTGTTTTTT. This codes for CASSLGQGASTGELFF.